These T cell receptor beta chains were read from a single sample in a study of blood T cell repertoires in COVID-19. Profiling relied on immunoSEQ multiplex PCR, and the TCRdb table lists in-frame clones only, not all of them. In the table there are some 220,000 clones, 65% to 90% of which are singletons. The sequencing sample was made of peripheral blood. Receptors were obtained from a man aged 50 or older with COVID-19, enrolled during active disease. CDR3s include the opening cysteine and the closing phenylalanine or tryptophan. The D gene is left open where the match is weak. For some rows the clone size is stated as once, few or many, or as a class when expanded; others skip it.

clone_size | j_call | d_call | v_call | cdr3_aa | cdr3_nt
- | TRBJ1-2 | - | TRBV9 | CASQQSNYGYTF | TGTGCCAGCCAACAGTCTAACTATGGCTACACCTTC
- | TRBJ2-1 | - | TRBV28 | CASGKGPYEQFF | TGTGCCAGCGGGAAGGGGCCGTATGAGCAGTTCTTC
- | TRBJ1-2 | - | TRBV19 | CASSIGQGSGYTF | TGTGCCAGTAGTATCGGGCAGGGATCTGGCTACACCTTC
- | TRBJ1-2 | - | TRBV18 | CASSPDRNSEGYTF | TGTGCCAGCTCACCTGACAGGAACTCTGAGGGCTACACCTTC
once | TRBJ2-2 | TRBD2 | TRBV5-1 | CASSDWPWLAGGPGGELFF | TGCGCCAGCAGCGATTGGCCGTGGCTAGCGGGGGGGCCCGGCGGGGAGCTGTTTTTT
- | TRBJ2-7 | - | TRBV23-1 | CASSQSQPGHLAYEQYF | TGCGCCAGCAGTCAATCGCAACCGGGACACCTAGCCTACGAGCAGTACTTC
few | TRBJ2-7 | - | TRBV7-8 | CASSLVGGGDFYEQYF | TGTGCCAGCAGCTTAGTAGGAGGGGGCGACTTCTACGAGCAGTACTTC
- | TRBJ2-7 | - | TRBV29-1 | CSVERGGTYEQYF | TGCAGCGTTGAAAGGGGCGGAACCTACGAGCAGTACTTC
once | TRBJ2-1 | TRBD2 | TRBV12-5 | CASGLGSGVHEQFF | TGTGCTAGTGGTTTGGGGAGCGGGGTTCATGAGCAGTTCTTC
- | TRBJ1-2 | - | TRBV19 | CASSVGLVYGYTF | TGTGCCAGTAGTGTTGGACTGGTATATGGCTACACCTTC
- | TRBJ1-2 | - | TRBV12-3/TRBV12-4 | CASSNNRDFGYTF | TGTGCCAGCAGCAACAACAGGGATTTTGGCTACACCTTC
few | TRBJ1-5 | - | TRBV19 | CASSSQGQPQHF | TGTGCCAGTAGCTCACAGGGCCAGCCCCAGCATTTT
- | TRBJ2-1 | - | TRBV2 | CASSEAGRAYNEQFF | TGTGCCAGCAGTGAAGCGGGCAGGGCCTACAATGAGCAGTTCTTC
- | TRBJ2-1 | TRBD2 | TRBV30 | CAWSTGTSGVLPYNEQFF | TGTGCCTGGAGTACCGGGACTAGCGGGGTATTACCTTACAATGAGCAGTTCTTC
few | TRBJ1-1 | - | TRBV4-3 | CASSLNPGNTEAFF | TGCGCCAGCAGCCTAAACCCAGGGAACACTGAAGCTTTCTTT
once | TRBJ1-6 | - | TRBV4-2 | CASSQDGRGSSYNSPLHF | TGTGCCAGCAGCCAAGATGGAAGGGGTAGCTCCTATAATTCACCCCTCCACTTT
- | TRBJ2-5 | - | TRBV5-4 | CASSYHPRGQETQYF | TGTGCCAGCAGCTATCACCCGAGGGGGCAAGAGACCCAGTACTTC
- | TRBJ1-4 | TRBD1 | TRBV28 | CASSGGTGVVRTNEKLFF | TGTGCCAGCTCTGGGGGGACAGGGGTAGTCAGGACTAATGAAAAACTGTTTTTT
- | TRBJ1-2 | TRBD1 | TRBV11-2 | CASSPDRGSGGYTF | TGTGCCAGCAGCCCGGACAGGGGGTCTGGTGGCTACACCTTC
- | TRBJ1-1 | - | TRBV29-1 | CSAQVMQGIIEAFF | TGCAGCGCCCAAGTCATGCAGGGGATCATTGAAGCTTTCTTT
once | TRBJ2-2 | - | TRBV4-2 | CASSQDHLANTGELFF | TGTGCCAGCAGCCAAGATCATCTAGCGAACACCGGGGAGCTGTTTTTT